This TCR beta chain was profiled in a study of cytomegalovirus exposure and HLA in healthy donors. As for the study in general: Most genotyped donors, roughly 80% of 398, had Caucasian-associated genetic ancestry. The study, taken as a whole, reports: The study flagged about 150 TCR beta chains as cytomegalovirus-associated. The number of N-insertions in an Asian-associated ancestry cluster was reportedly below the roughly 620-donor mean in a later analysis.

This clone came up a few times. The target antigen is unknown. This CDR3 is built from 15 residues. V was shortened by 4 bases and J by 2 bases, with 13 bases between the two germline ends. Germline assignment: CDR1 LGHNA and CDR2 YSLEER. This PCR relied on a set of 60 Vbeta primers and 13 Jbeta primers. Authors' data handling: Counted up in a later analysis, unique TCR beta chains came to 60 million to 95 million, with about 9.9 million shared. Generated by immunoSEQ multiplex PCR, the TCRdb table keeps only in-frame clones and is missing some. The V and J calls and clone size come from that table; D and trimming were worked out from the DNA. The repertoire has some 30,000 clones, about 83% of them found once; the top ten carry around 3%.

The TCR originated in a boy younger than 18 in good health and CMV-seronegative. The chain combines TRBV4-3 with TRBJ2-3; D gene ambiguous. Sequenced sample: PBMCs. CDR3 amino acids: CASSRLSSTTDTQYF. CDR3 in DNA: TGCGCCAGCAGCCGATTGAGTTCAACCACAGATACGCAGTATTTT.